These T cell receptor beta chains were read from a single sample in a study of shared T cell receptors in the human thymus. Some clones are missing from TCRdb's copy, which holds only in-frame ones; the method was immunoSEQ multiplex PCR. The table has over 350,000 clones, 95% seen once; the top ten hold about 0.02%. Input material: thymocytes. These receptors were taken from a human donor. The CDR3 runs from the conserved cysteine through the conserved F or W. A D gene is named only where the DNA matches it firmly. The size of a clone is reported for some rows only, either as once, few or many, or as a class for expanded clones.

j_call v_call clone_size d_call cdr3_aa cdr3_nt
TRBJ2-7 TRBV12-5 - TRBD2 CASGLEGPVGGETFSGPFYEQYF TGTGCTAGTGGTTTGGAGGGTCCCGTGGGGGGGGAGACCTTTAGCGGGCCGTTCTACGAGCAGTACTTC
TRBJ2-1 TRBV19 - - CASFLGVNEQFF TGTGCCAGCTTCCTGGGGGTCAATGAGCAGTTCTTC
TRBJ1-1 TRBV5-1 few - CASIGLQGNTEAFF TGCGCCAGCATTGGGCTACAGGGAAACACTGAAGCTTTCTTT
TRBJ2-1 TRBV25-1 - TRBD2 CASSYSGRDNEQFF TGTGCCAGCAGCTATAGCGGGAGGGACAATGAGCAGTTCTTC
TRBJ2-2 TRBV7-7 - - CASRASNTGELFF TGTGCTAGCAGGGCTTCGAACACCGGGGAGCTGTTTTTT
TRBJ2-2 TRBV6-4 - - CASNKTTGSTGELFF TGTGCCAGCAACAAAACGACAGGATCCACCGGGGAGCTGTTTTTT
TRBJ2-1 TRBV4-3 - - CASSQDQSSYNEQFF TGCGCCAGCAGCCAGGACCAGAGCTCCTACAATGAGCAGTTCTTC
TRBJ1-2 TRBV4-1 - - CASSHRYGYTF TGCGCCAGCAGCCACAGATATGGCTACACCTTC
TRBJ2-3 TRBV5-1 - - CASSFVRVPDTQYF TGCGCCAGCAGCTTCGTCAGGGTTCCAGATACGCAGTATTTT
TRBJ1-2 TRBV6-6 - - CASSYSLTGNNYGYTF TGTGCCAGCAGTTACTCCCTTACAGGAAACAACTATGGCTACACCTTC
TRBJ1-1 TRBV27 - - CASSLSGGAEAFF TGTGCCAGCAGTTTATCAGGCGGGGCTGAAGCTTTCTTT
TRBJ2-2 TRBV15 - TRBD2 CATSRVASGISGELFF TGTGCCACCAGCAGAGTGGCTAGCGGGATCTCCGGGGAGCTGTTTTTT
TRBJ2-3 TRBV27 - TRBD1 CASSPGQITDTQYF TGTGCCAGCAGTCCGGGACAGATCACAGATACGCAGTATTTT
TRBJ2-3 TRBV9 - TRBD2 CASSPSSGSTDTQYF TGTGCCAGCAGCCCGTCTAGCGGGAGTACAGATACGCAGTATTTT
TRBJ1-1 TRBV28 - - CASKSVTEAFF TGTGCCAGCAAGTCGGTCACTGAAGCTTTCTTT
TRBJ2-2 TRBV10-3 - - CAISGVFGGELFF TGTGCCATCAGTGGAGTCTTTGGCGGGGAGCTGTTTTTT
TRBJ1-2 TRBV27 - - CASSFGAPGPNYGYTF TGTGCCAGCAGTTTTGGTGCGCCGGGGCCAAACTATGGCTACACCTTC
TRBJ1-5 TRBV10-3 few - CAISELDQPQHF TGTGCCATCAGTGAGTTAGATCAGCCCCAGCATTTT
TRBJ2-7 TRBV10-3 - - CAISESGAGHEQYF TGTGCCATCAGTGAATCTGGGGCCGGTCACGAGCAGTACTTC
TRBJ2-7 TRBV27 - TRBD2 CASRRGLALPYEQYF TGTGCCAGCAGACGGGGACTAGCGCTACCCTACGAGCAGTACTTC
TRBJ1-5 TRBV4-2 - - CASSQDRSSQPQHF TGTGCCAGCAGCCAAGACAGGAGCAGTCAGCCCCAGCATTTT
TRBJ2-7 TRBV14 - - CASSQSTKPDSYEQYF TGTGCCAGCAGCCAATCGACAAAACCCGACTCGTACGAGCAGTACTTC
TRBJ1-2 TRBV28 - TRBD1 CASSARDRVDGYTF TGTGCCAGCAGTGCGAGGGACAGGGTAGACGGCTACACCTTC
TRBJ2-2 TRBV30 few TRBD1 CAWSVRGQGKLFF TGTGCCTGGAGTGTACGGGGACAGGGGAAGCTGTTTTTT
TRBJ2-5 TRBV28 - - CASITQRLGGETQYF TGTGCCAGCATAACCCAAAGACTAGGTGGTGAGACCCAGTACTTC
TRBJ2-1 TRBV19 - - CASKRGPPGYNEQFF TGTGCCAGTAAAAGGGGTCCCCCCGGGTACAATGAGCAGTTCTTC
TRBJ2-3 TRBV12-5 - - CASGLVLNLSYTDTQYF TGTGCTAGTGGTTTGGTACTTAACTTATCTTACACAGATACGCAGTATTTT
TRBJ1-6 TRBV25-1 once - CASSEYARASPLHF TGTGCCAGCAGTGAATATGCCCGGGCTTCACCCCTCCACTTT
TRBJ2-7 TRBV7-9 - TRBD1 CASSLGSGGLYEQYF TGTGCCAGCAGCTTAGGGTCAGGGGGCCTCTACGAGCAGTACTTC
TRBJ1-5 TRBV28 - - CASSNKRRHSNQPQHF TGTGCCAGCAGCAACAAGAGGAGACATAGCAATCAGCCCCAGCATTTT
TRBJ2-3 TRBV5-4 - TRBD2 CASSLGSGTSTDTQYF TGTGCCAGCAGCTTGGGGAGCGGGACCAGCACAGATACGCAGTATTTT
TRBJ2-6 TRBV4-3 - - CASSQEVGGPGANVLTF TGCGCCAGCAGCCAAGAAGTCGGGGGACCTGGGGCCAACGTCCTGACTTTC
TRBJ2-4 TRBV19 - TRBD1 CASPIILHSHCGDRARAKNIQYF TGTGCCAGTCCTATTATCCTGCACTCACATTGTGGGGACAGGGCACGAGCCAAAAACATTCAGTACTTC
TRBJ2-5 TRBV28 - TRBD2 CASSLGLAVVLWGQETQYF TGTGCCAGCAGTCTCGGACTAGCGGTGGTTCTATGGGGCCAAGAGACCCAGTACTTC
TRBJ2-7 TRBV4-3 few - CASSQELAVYYEQYF TGCGCCAGCAGCCAAGAATTAGCGGTGTACTACGAGCAGTACTTC
TRBJ2-2 TRBV4-1 - - CASSQGRLAENTGELFF TGCGCCAGCAGCCAAGGTCGGCTAGCAGAGAACACCGGGGAGCTGTTTTTT
TRBJ2-1 TRBV30 - - CAWNKQGLGEQFF TGTGCCTGGAATAAACAGGGTTTAGGGGAGCAGTTCTTC
TRBJ2-5 TRBV4-3 - TRBD2 CASSQDRQGTSGSLQETQYF TGCGCCAGCAGCCAAGATAGGCAGGGGACTAGCGGGAGCCTCCAAGAGACCCAGTACTTC